This T cell receptor (beta chain) was documented in a study of blood T cell repertoires in COVID-19. The CDR3 totals 15 residues. CDR1 ENHRY and CDR2 SYGVKD come from the germline V gene. V was pared by 6 bases and J by 1 base, with 13 bases between. Participants' own reports of clinical history determined their cohort assignment. Donors in Cohort 3 who had recovered were those with two negative PCRs, healthcare professional clearance, or resolution of their symptoms. The authors' processing: Estimation of nucleated cell counts relied on the amplification of reference gene primers. Measured with immunoSEQ multiplex PCR; TCRdb has only the in-frame clones, and not every one. D and trimming were read from the DNA, whereas the V and J calls and clone size are those reported in that table. The table shows a few hundred thousand clones, with about 90% occurring only once.

Specimen: PBMCs or T cells enriched from blood (not recorded which). The sequence came from a woman between 25 and 40 years old who had recovered from COVID-19. The V call is TRBV10-3, the J call TRBJ2-1; a weak D match, TRBD1 (5 bases). CDR3 sequence: CAIRSGFGSYNEQFF. The DNA for the CDR3 is TGTGCCATCAGGTCAGGGTTTGGGTCCTACAATGAGCAGTTCTTC.